This T cell receptor beta chain was identified during a study of CD8 T cells in ankylosing spondylitis. Regarding this clonotype: Its antigen is not identified.

Study conclusions and caveats: A TCR beta motif of fewer than 10 highly homologous variants seemed to mark ankylosing spondylitis blood. Clones linked with disease were CD8+ and fairly uncommon in the peripheral blood.

TCRdb passed the 5' RACE reads through MiXCR, listing each CDR3 protein once. The sample lists roughly 700,000 distinct CDR3 sequences; 15% to 20% were seen once. In germline, CDR1 is SEHNR, CDR2 FQNEAQ (reference sequence). The CDR3 is made up of 12 amino acids. Trimming left V 8 bases short and J 3 bases short, with 11 bases between. The chain links TRBV7-9 to TRBJ2-7; no clear D. The sequence was collected from a male donor with ankylosing spondylitis. Sequencing was carried out using blood, either unsorted or a sorted T cell fraction (not recorded which). CDR3 sequence reads: CASSAVGYEQYF. CDR3 nucleotide sequence: TGTGCCAGCTCCGCGGTAGGCTACGAGCAGTACTTC.